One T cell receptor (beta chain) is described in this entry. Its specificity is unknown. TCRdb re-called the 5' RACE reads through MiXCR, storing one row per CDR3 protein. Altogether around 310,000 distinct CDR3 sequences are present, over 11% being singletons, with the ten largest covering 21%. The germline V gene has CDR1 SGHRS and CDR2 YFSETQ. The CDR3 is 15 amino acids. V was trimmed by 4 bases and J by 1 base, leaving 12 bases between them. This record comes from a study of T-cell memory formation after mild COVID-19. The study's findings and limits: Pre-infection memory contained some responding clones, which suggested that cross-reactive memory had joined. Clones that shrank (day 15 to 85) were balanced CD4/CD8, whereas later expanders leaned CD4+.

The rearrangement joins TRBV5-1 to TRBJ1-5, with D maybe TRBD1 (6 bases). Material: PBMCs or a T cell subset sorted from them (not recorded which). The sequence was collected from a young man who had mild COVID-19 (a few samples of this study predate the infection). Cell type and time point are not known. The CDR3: CASSQEGQSNQPQHF. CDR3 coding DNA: TGCGCCAGCAGCCAAGAGGGACAAAGCAATCAGCCCCAGCATTTT.